This T cell receptor beta chain was sequenced in a study of blood T cell repertoires in COVID-19. Study context: Samples of COVID-19 (acute and convalescent) were obtained from the United States, Italy and Spain. Sample material is recorded as cDNA or gDNA derived from T cells, B-cell-depleted T cells, or PBMCs.

V shed 0 bases and J 7 bases; nucleotides not matched to a gene: 10. This CDR3 is built from 16 residues. Germline V gene lookup returns CDR1 SGDLS and CDR2 YYNGEE. This clone was observed a few times. Generated by immunoSEQ multiplex PCR, the TCRdb table keeps only in-frame clones and is missing some. Of 45,000 or so clones listed, approximately 86% were seen once; the top ten hold about 9.1%. Sequenced input: peripheral blood. The TCR comes from an elderly woman with active COVID-19. The chain is built from TRBV9 and TRBJ2-1, with TRBD2 identical over 7 bases. This chain's CDR3 is CASSVGGGNLGNEQFF. CDR3 DNA: TGTGCCAGCAGCGTAGGCGGGGGTAATTTGGGTAATGAGCAGTTCTTC.